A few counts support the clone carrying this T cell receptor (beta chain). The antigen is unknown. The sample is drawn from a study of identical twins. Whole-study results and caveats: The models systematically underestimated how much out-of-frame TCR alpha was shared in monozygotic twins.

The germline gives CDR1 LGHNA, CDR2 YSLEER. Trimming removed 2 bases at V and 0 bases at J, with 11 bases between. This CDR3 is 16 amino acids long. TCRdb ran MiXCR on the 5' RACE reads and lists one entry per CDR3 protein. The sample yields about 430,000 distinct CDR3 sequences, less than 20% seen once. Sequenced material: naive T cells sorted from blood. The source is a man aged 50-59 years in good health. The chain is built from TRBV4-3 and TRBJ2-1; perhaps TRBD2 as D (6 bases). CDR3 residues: CASSQLARSSYNEQFF. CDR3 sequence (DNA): TGCGCCAGCAGCCAACTAGCGAGAAGCTCCTACAATGAGCAGTTCTTC.